Each of the 2 T cell receptor beta chains below was sequenced from the same sample in a study of blood T cells in healthy people across ages. Sample-barcoded 5' priming and a J-beta primer mix drove a second PCR of roughly 7 to 11 cycles. In TCRdb, the 5' RACE reads were re-called with MiXCR into one record per CDR3 protein. In the table there are 1.5 million to 2 million distinct CDR3 sequences, about 50% of which are singletons. Sample: blood. Receptors were obtained from a woman in her thirties or forties in good health.

The rearrangement uses TRBV4-2 and TRBJ2-1; D uncertain. The V end was cut by 4 bases, the J end by 5 bases, with 18 bases between. CDR1 LGHNA and CDR2 YNFKEQ come from the germline V gene. This CDR3 region has 16 residues. The DNA of the CDR3 is TGTGCCAGCAGCCGGTTAGATGACGGGTACAACAATGAGCAGTTCTTC. The encoded protein is CASSRLDDGYNNEQFF.

The J gene is TRBJ1-5, the V gene TRBV2, with D possibly matching TRBD1 (6 bases). Trimming took off 3 bases at V and 2 bases at J, with 11 bases between the two ends. The CDR3 runs to 15 residues. Per germline, CDR1 SNHLY and CDR2 FYNNEI. CDR3 DNA: TGTGCCAGCAGTGATGGCAGGGGCGGCAATCAGCCCCAGCATTTT. Translated, it gives CASSDGRGGNQPQHF.